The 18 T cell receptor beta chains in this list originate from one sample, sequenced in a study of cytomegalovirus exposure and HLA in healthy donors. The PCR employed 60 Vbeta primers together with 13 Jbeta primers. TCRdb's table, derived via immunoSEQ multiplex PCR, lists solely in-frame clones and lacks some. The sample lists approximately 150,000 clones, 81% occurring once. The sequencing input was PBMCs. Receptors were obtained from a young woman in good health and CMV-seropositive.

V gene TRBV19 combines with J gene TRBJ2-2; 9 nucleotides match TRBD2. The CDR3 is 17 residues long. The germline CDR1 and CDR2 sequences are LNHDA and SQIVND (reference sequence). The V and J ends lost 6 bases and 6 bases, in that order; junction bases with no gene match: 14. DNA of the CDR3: TGTGCCAGTAGACTCCAGACTAGCGGTTCACAGGCCGGGGAGCTGTTTTTT. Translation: CASRLQTSGSQAGELFF.

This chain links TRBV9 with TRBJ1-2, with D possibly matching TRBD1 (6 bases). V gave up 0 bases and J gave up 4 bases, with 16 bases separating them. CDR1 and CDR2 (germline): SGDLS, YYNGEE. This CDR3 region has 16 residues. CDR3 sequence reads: CASSVDAAGDFYGYTF. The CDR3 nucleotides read TGTGCCAGCAGCGTAGATGCTGCAGGGGATTTCTATGGCTACACCTTC.

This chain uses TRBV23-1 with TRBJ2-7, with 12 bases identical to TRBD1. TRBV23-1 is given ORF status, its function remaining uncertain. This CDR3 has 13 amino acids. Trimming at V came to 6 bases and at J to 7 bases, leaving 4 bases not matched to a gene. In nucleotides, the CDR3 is TGCGCCAGCAGGGGACAGGGGGCGAGGGAGCAGTACTTC. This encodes CASRGQGAREQYF.

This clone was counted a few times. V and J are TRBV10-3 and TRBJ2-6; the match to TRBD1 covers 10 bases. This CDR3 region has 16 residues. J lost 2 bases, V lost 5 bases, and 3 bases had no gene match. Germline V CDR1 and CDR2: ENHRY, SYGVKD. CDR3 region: CAISPGQGTGANVLTF. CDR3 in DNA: TGTGCCATCAGTCCGGGACAGGGGACTGGGGCCAACGTCCTGACTTTC.

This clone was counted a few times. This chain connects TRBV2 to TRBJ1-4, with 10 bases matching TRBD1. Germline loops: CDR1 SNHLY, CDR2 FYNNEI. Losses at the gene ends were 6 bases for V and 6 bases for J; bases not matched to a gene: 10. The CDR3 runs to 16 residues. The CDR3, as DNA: TGTGCCAGCAGAGCAAAAGGGGACAGGGGTTATGAAAAACTGTTTTTT. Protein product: CASRAKGDRGYEKLFF.

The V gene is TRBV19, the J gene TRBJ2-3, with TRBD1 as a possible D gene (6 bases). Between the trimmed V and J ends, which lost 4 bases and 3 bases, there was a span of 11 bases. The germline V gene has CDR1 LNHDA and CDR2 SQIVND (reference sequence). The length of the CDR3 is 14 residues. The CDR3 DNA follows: TGTGCCAGTAGTACCGCTACAGGGACAGATACGCAGTATTTT. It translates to CASSTATGTDTQYF.

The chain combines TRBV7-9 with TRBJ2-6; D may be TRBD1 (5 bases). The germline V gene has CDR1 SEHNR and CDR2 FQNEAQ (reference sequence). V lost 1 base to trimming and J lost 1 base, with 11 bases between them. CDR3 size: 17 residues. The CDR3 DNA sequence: TGTGCCAGCAGCTTAGTGGGGTCAGGGTCTGGGGCCAACGTCCTGACTTTC. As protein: CASSLVGSGSGANVLTF. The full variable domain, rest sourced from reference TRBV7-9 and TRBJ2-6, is DTGVSQNPRHKITKRGQNVTFRCDPISEHNRLYWYRQTLGQGPEFLTYFQNEAQLEKSRLLSDRFSAERPKGSFSTLEIQRTEQGDSAMYLCASSLVGSGSGANVLTFGAGSRLTVL.

Here the CDR3 DNA reads TGTGCCAGCAGTTTATCGCGGGGTGACAGACACACTGAAGCTTTCTTT. As protein: CASSLSRGDRHTEAFF. This chain links TRBV27 with TRBJ1-1, with D possibly TRBD1 on 5 matching bases. CDR3 size: 16 residues. CDR1 is MNHEY and CDR2 is SMNVEV in the germline V gene (reference sequence). Trimming removed 0 bases at V and 3 bases at J, with 14 bases between.

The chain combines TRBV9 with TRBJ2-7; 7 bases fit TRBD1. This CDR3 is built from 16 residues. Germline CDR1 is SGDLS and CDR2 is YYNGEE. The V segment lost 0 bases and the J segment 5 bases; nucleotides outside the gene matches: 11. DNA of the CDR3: TGTGCCAGCAGCGTAGGAGGGGGCGCGTCGTCGAACGAGCAGTACTTC. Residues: CASSVGGGASSNEQYF.

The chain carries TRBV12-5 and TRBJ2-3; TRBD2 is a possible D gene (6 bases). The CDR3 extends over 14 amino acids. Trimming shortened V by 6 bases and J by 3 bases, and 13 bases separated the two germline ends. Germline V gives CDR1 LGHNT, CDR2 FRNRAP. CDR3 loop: CASGPGGATDTQYF. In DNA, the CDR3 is TGTGCTAGTGGCCCCGGAGGGGCGACAGATACGCAGTATTTT.

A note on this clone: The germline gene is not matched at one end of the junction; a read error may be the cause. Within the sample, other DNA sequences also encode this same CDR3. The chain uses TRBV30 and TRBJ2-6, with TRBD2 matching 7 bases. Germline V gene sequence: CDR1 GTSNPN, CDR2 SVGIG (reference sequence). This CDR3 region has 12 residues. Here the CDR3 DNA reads TGTGCCTGGAGTAGCGGGGCCAACGGCCTGACTTTC. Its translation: CAWSSGANGLTF.

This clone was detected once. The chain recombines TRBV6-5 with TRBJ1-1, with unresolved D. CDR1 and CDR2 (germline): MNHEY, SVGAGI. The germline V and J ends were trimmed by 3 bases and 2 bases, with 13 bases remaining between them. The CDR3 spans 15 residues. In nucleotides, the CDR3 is TGTGCCAGCAGTTATGGAGGAGGGTCCAACACTGAAGCTTTCTTT. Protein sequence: CASSYGGGSNTEAFF.

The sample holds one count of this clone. Written as DNA, the CDR3 is TGTGCCAGCTTGGGACAGGGGCCCGATAATTCACCCCTCCACTTT. Translated: CASLGQGPDNSPLHF. This chain connects TRBV6-6 to TRBJ1-6; 10 bases agree with TRBD1. The CDR3 extends over 15 amino acids. Looked up from germline, CDR1 is MNHNY and CDR2 is SVGAGI (reference sequence). V lost 8 bases, J lost 5 bases, and 6 bases stayed unmatched.

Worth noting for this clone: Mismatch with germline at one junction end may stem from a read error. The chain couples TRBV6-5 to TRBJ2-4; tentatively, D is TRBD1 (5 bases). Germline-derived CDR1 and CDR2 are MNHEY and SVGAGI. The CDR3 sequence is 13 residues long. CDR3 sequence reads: CASRKGLWNSQYF. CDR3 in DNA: TGTGCCAGCAGGAAGGGGCTTTGGAACAGTCAGTACTTC.

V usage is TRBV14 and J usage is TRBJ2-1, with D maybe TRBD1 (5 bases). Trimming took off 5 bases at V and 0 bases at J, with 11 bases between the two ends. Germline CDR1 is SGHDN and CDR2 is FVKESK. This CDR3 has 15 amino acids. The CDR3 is CASSYDSSSYNEQFF. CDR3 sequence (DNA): TGTGCCAGCAGCTACGACAGTAGCTCCTACAATGAGCAGTTCTTC.

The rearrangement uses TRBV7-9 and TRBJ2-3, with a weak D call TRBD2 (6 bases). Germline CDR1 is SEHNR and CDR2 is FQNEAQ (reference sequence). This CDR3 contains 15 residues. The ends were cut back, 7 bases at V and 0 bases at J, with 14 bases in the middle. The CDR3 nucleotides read TGTGCCAGCACCCCTCGGGGGATAAGCACAGATACGCAGTATTTT. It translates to CASTPRGISTDTQYF. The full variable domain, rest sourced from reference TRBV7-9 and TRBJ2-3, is DTGVSQNPRHKITKRGQNVTFRCDPISEHNRLYWYRQTLGQGPEFLTYFQNEAQLEKSRLLSDRFSAERPKGSFSTLEIQRTEQGDSAMYLCASTPRGISTDTQYFGPGTRLTVL.

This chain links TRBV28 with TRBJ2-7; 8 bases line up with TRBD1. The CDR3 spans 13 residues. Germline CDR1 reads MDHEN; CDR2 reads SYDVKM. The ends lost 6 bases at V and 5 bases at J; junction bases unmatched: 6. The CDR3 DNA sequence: TGTGCCAGCAGATCACAGGGGGTTGACGAGCAGTACTTC. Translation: CASRSQGVDEQYF.

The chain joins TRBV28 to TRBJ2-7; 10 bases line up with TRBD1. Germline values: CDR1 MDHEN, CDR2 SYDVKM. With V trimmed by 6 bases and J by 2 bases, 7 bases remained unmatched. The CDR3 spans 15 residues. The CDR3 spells CASRESGQGPYEQYF. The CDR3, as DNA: TGTGCCAGCAGGGAATCGGGACAGGGGCCCTACGAGCAGTACTTC.